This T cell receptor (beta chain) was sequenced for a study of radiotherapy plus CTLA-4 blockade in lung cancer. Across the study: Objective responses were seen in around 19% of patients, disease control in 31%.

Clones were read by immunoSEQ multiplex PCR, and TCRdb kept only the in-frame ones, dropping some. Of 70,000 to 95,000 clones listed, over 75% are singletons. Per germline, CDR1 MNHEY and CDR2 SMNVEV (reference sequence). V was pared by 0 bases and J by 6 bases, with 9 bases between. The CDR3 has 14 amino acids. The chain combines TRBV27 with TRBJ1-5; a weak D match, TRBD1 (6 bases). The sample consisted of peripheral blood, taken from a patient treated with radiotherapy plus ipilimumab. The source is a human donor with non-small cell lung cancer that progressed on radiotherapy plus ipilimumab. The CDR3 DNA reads TGTGCCAGCAGTTTATCCGGGGGCAGTCAGCCCCAGCATTTT. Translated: CASSLSGGSQPQHF.